The sequence of this TCR beta chain was determined in a study of T cell repertoires in cytomegalovirus infection. Study overall: Based on public TCR beta signatures, there were indications of CMV infection and of a matching HLA type.

The study, taken as a whole, reports: Identification of carriers of CMV plus the relevant HLA was performed using cumulative public TCR beta family frequency. In two of eight donors, the top clonotype was HLA-C-restricted CMV-specific.

Note on this clonotype: Its specificity is not known.

Germline-derived CDR1 and CDR2 are MGHRA and YSYEKL. This CDR3 has 13 residues. Trimming left V 3 bases short and J 5 bases short, with 10 bases between. One entry per CDR3 protein results from TCRdb running MiXCR on the reads. The table includes some 400,000 distinct CDR3 sequences, 31% detected once. The receptor was derived from a human donor in good health (CMV status not recorded). Some clones in this sample may be carry-over from other donors' samples. Sequenced: PBMCs. The chain has TRBV4-1 and TRBJ1-1; unclear D gene. The CDR3 spells CASSHVGETEAFF. The CDR3 nucleotides are TGCGCCAGCAGCCACGTGGGAGAGACTGAAGCTTTCTTT.